This TCR beta chain was sequenced in a study of blood T cell repertoires in COVID-19. At the level of the study: Both acute and convalescent COVID-19 samples were obtained from the United States, Italy and Spain. The cDNA or gDNA used as material had been derived from T cells, B-cell-depleted T cells, or PBMCs.

The CDR3 covers 15 residues. The V gene's germline CDR1 is LNHDA and CDR2 SQIVND (reference sequence). J lost 5 bases, V lost 5 bases, and 11 bases had no gene match. Authors' processing steps: Amplified reference gene primers provided the basis for estimating nucleated cell counts. Libraries were prepared by immunoSEQ multiplex PCR; TCRdb keeps only in-frame clonotypes and omits some of them. V and J calls and clone size come straight from that table; D and trimming were deduced from the DNA. The sample lists about 150,000 clones, about 82% occurring once. Sequenced input: peripheral blood. The V and J genes are TRBV19 and TRBJ2-5; 7 bases match TRBD1. This clonotype was sampled from a middle-aged woman with active or convalescent COVID-19. This CDR3 reads CASSWGDREGETQYF. CDR3 nucleotides: TGTGCCAGTAGTTGGGGTGACAGGGAAGGGGAGACCCAGTACTTC.